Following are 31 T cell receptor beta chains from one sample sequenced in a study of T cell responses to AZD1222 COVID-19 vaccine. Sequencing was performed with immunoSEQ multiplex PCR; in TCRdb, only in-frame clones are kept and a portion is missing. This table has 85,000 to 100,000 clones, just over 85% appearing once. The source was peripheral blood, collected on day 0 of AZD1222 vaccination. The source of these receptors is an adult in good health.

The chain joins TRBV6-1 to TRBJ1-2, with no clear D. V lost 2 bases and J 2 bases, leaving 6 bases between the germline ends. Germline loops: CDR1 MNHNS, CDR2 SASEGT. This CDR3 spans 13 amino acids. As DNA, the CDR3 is TGTGCCAGCAGTGAAAGCGGCAACTATGGCTACACCTTC. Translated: CASSESGNYGYTF.

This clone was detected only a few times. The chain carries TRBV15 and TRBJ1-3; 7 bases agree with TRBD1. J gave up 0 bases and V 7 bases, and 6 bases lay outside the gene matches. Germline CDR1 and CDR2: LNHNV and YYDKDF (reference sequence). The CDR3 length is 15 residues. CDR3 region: CATMGTADSGNTIYF. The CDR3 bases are TGTGCCACCATGGGGACAGCGGACTCTGGAAACACCATATATTTT.

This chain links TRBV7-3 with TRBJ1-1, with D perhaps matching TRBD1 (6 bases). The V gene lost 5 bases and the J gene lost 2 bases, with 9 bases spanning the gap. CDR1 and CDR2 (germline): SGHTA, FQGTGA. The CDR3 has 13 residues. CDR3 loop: CASSAGVNTEAFF. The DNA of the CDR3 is TGTGCCAGCAGCGCAGGGGTTAACACTGAAGCTTTCTTT.

The chain's CDR3 is CSSLRGTEAFF. The CDR3 coding sequence is TGTTCCTCTCTAAGGGGCACTGAAGCTTTCTTT. The chain couples TRBV30 to TRBJ1-1; possible D gene TRBD1, 5 bases. This CDR3 region has 11 residues. Germline values: CDR1 GTSNPN, CDR2 SVGIG (reference sequence).

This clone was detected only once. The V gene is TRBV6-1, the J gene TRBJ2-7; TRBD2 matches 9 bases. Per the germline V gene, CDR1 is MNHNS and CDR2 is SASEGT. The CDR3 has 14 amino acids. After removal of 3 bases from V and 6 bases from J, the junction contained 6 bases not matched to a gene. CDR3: CASSERGGLGEQYF. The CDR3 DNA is TGTGCCAGCAGTGAGCGGGGGGGCCTTGGCGAGCAGTACTTC.

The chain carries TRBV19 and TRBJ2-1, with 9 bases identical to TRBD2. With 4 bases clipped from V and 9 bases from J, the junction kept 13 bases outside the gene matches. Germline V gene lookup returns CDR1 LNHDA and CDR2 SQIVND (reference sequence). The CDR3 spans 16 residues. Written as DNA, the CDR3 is TGTGCCAGTAGTACACAAGCGGGAGGTAGGCTTGGTGAGCAGTTCTTC. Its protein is CASSTQAGGRLGEQFF.

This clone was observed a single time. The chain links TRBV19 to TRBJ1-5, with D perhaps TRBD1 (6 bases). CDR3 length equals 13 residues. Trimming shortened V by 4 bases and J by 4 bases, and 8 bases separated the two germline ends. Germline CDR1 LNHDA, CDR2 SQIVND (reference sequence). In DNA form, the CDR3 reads TGTGCCAGTAGTAAGGACAGAAATCAGCCCCAGCATTTT. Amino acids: CASSKDRNQPQHF.

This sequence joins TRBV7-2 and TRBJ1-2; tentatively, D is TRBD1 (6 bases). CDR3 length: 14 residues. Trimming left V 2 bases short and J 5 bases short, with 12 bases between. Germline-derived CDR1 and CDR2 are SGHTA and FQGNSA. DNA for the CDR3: TGTGCCAGCAGCTTAAGGGGGGCGCGGTATGGCTACACCTTC. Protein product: CASSLRGARYGYTF.

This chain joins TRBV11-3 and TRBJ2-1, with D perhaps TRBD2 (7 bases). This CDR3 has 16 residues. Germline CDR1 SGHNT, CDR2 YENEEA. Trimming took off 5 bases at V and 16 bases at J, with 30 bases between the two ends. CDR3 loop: CASSPPGGGEGRALFF. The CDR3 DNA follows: TGTGCCAGCAGCCCACCGGGTGGGGGCGAGGGGAGGGCCCTCTTCTTC.

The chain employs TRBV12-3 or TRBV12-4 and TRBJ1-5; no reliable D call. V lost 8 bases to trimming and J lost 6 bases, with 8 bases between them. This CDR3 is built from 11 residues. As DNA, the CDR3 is TGTGCCAGCGGCTTTTCTCAGCCCCAGCATTTT. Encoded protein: CASGFSQPQHF.

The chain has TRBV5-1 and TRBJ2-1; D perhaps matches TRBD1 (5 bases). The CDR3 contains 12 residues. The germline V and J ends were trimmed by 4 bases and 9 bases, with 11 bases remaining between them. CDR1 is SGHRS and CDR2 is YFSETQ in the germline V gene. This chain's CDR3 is CASSLEGVEQFF. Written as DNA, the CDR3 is TGCGCCAGCAGCCTGGAAGGGGTTGAGCAGTTCTTC.

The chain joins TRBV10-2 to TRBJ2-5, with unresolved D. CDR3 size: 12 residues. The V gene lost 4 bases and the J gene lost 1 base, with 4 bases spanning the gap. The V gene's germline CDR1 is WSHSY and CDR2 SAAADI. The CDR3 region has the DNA TGCGCCAGCAGTGGAACCCAAGAGACCCAGTACTTC. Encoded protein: CASSGTQETQYF.

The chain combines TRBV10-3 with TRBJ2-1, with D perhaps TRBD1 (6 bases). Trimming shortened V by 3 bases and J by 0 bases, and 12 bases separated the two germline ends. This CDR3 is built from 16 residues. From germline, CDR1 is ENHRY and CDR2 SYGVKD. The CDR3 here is CAISDQGRSSYNEQFF. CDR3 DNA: TGTGCCATCAGTGACCAGGGGCGGTCCTCCTACAATGAGCAGTTCTTC.

CDR3 in DNA: TGTGCCAGTAGTATAGGCGGGAGTGTGAACACTGAAGCTTTCTTT. It encodes CASSIGGSVNTEAFF. The chain couples TRBV19 to TRBJ1-1; D call uncertain. The ends were cut back, 1 base at V and 0 bases at J, with 9 bases in the middle. Looked up from germline, CDR1 is LNHDA and CDR2 is SQIVND (reference sequence). CDR3 length: 15 residues.

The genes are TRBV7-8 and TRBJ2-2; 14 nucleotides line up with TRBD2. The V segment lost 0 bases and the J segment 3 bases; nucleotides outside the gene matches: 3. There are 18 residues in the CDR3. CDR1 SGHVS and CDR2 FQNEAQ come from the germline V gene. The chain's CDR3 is CASSLARLAGGDTGELFF. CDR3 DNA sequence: TGTGCCAGCAGCTTAGCGAGACTAGCGGGAGGGGACACCGGGGAGCTGTTTTTT.

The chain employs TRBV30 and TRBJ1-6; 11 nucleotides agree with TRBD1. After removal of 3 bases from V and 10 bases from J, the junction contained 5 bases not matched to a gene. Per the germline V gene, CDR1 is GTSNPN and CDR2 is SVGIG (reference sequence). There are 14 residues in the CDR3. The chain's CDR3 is CAWRGTGGRSPLHF. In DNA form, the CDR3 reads TGTGCCTGGAGGGGGACAGGGGGACGATCACCCCTCCACTTT.

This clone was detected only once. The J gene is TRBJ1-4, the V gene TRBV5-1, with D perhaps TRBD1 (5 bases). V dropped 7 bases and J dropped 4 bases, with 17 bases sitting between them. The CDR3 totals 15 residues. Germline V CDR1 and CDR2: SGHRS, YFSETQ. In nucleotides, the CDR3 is TGCGCCAGCGGTAGGGACGGACGCTTTAATGAAAAACTGTTTTTT. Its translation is CASGRDGRFNEKLFF.

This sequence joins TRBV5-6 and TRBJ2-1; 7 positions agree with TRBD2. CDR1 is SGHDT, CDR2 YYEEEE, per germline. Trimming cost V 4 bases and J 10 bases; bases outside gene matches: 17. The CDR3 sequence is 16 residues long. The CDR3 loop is CASSPAGVALPMEQFF. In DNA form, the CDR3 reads TGTGCCAGCAGCCCGGCGGGGGTTGCACTCCCGATGGAGCAGTTCTTC.

CDR3 loop: CASSQVLSQGEQFF. The CDR3 bases are TGCGCCAGCAGCCAAGTTTTGTCCCAGGGTGAGCAGTTCTTC. The chain uses TRBV4-1 and TRBJ2-1; TRBD1 might be the D (5 bases). Trimming left V 1 base short and J 9 bases short, with 13 bases between. Germline-derived CDR1 and CDR2 are MGHRA and YSYEKL. This CDR3 region has 14 residues.

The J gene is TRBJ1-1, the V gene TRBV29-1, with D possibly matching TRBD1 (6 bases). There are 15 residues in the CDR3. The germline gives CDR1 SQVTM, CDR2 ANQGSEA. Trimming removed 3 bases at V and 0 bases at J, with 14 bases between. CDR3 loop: CSVDQGRGVNTEAFF. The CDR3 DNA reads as TGCAGCGTTGATCAGGGGCGGGGGGTGAACACTGAAGCTTTCTTT. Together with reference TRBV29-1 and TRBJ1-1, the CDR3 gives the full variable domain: SAVISQKPSRDICQRGTSLTIQCQVDSQVTMMFWYRQQPGQSLTLIATANQGSEATYESGFVIDKFPISRPNLTFSTLTVSNMSPEDSSIYLCSVDQGRGVNTEAFFGQGTRLTVV.

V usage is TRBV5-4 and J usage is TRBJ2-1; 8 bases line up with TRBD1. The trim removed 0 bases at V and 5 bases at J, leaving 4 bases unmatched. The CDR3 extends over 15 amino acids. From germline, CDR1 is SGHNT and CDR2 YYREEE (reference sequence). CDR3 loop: CASSLAGQGHNEQFF. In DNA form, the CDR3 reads TGTGCCAGCAGCTTGGCCGGACAGGGACACAATGAGCAGTTCTTC.

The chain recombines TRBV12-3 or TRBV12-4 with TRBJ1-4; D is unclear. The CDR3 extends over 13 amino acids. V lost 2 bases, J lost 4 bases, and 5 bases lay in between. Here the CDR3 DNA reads TGTGCCAGCAGTTTACAGATTAATGAAAAACTGTTTTTT. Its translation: CASSLQINEKLFF.

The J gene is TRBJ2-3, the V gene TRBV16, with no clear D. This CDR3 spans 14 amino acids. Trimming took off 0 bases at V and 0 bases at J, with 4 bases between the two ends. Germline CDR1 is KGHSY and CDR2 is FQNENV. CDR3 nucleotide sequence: TGTGCCAGCAGCCAATCCGACAGCACAGATACGCAGTATTTT. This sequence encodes CASSQSDSTDTQYF.

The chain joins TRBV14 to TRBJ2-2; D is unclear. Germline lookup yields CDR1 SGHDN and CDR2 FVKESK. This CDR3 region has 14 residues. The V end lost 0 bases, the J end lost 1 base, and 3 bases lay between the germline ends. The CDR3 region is CASSQDLNTGELFF. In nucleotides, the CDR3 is TGTGCCAGCAGCCAAGACTTGAACACCGGGGAGCTGTTTTTT.

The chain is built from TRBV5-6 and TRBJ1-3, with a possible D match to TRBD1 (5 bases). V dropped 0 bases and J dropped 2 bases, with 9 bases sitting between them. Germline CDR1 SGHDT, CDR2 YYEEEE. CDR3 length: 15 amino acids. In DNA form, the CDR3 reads TGTGCCAGCAGCTTGGCTGGGGGGGCTGGAAACACCATATATTTT. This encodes CASSLAGGAGNTIYF.

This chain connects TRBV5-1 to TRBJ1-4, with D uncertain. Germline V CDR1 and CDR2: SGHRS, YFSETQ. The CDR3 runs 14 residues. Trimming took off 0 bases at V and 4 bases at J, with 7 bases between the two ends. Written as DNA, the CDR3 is TGCGCCAGCAGCTTGGAGGGTCATAATGAAAAACTGTTTTTT. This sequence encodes CASSLEGHNEKLFF.

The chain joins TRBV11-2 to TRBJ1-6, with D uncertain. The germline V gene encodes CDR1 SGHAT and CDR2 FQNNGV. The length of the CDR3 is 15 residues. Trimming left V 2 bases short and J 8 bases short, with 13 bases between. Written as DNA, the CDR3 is TGTGCCAGCAGCTTAAGTGGCGGGGATCATTCACCCCTCCACTTT. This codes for CASSLSGGDHSPLHF.

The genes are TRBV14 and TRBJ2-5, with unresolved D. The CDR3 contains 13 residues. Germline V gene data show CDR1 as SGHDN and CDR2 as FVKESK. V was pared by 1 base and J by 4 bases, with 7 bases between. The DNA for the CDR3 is TGTGCCAGCAGCCAAGTGGCTGGAGAGACCCAGTACTTC. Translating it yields CASSQVAGETQYF.

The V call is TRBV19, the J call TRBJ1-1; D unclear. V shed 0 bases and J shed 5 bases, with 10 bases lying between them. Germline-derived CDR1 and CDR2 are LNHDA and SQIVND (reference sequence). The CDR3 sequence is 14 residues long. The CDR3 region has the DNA TGTGCCAGTAGTATAGATAGTAGTTTTACTGAAGCTTTCTTT. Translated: CASSIDSSFTEAFF.

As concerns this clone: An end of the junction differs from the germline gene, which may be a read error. CDR3 DNA sequence: TGTGCTAGCAGCTCAGGACGGGCGGAAGAGACCCAGTACTTC. It is translated as CASSSGRAEETQYF. J is TRBJ2-5 and V is TRBV7-7; no reliable D call. The V gene's germline CDR1 is SSHAT and CDR2 FNYEAQ (reference sequence). This CDR3 region has 14 residues.

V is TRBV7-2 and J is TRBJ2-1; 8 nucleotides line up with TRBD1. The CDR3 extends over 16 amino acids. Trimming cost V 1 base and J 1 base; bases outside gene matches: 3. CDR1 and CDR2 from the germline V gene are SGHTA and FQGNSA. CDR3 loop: CASSLGTGSSYNEQFF. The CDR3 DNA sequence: TGTGCCAGCAGCTTAGGGACAGGGAGTTCCTACAATGAGCAGTTCTTC.